This T cell receptor delta chain was sequenced in a study of gamma-delta T cells after stem cell transplantation. The junction had 28 bases not matched to a gene; V was cut back by 2 bases and J by 1 base. This CDR3 spans 26 amino acids. The V gene's germline CDR1 is TSWWSYY and CDR2 QGS. TCRdb redid clone calling on the RT-PCR reads using CATT. Of approximately 3,600 delta-chain clones in the sample, about 12% were seen once. The sample comprised gamma-delta T cells. J is TRDJ2 and V is TRDV1, with 13 bases that match TRDD3. The J gene was not available in TCRdb and was assigned here by matching the DNA to germline segments. The origin of this receptor is a human donor. It is not recorded whose cells these are; they may come from a transplant donor. This CDR3 reads CALGEGTRFLPWGTGGYDGLTAQLFF. CDR3 DNA: TGTGCTCTTGGGGAAGGGACGAGGTTCCTACCCTGGGGTACTGGGGGATACGACGGTTTGACAGCACAACTCTTCTTT.